Below are 8 T cell receptor beta chains sequenced from a single sample in a study of CD8+CD57+ T cells in acquired aplastic anemia. The authors sequenced patients whose flow cytometry had shown CD8+CD57+ cell expansion. Genomic DNA, serving as template, underwent TCR beta VDJ and CDR3 profiling. TCRdb re-analysed the reads in MiXCR, keeping a single row per CDR3 protein. The repertoire holds some 92,000 distinct CDR3 sequences, around 70% seen once, with 55% to 65% in the top ten. The sample consisted of sorted CD4+, CD8+, or CD8+CD57+ T cells (not recorded which) from PBMCs. The source is a human donor with aplastic anemia.

The CDR3 DNA follows: TGCAGCGCCAGCGCCCCTGGGGCCAACGTCCTGACTTTC. This sequence encodes CSASAPGANVLTF. The chain employs TRBV29-1 and TRBJ2-6; D is uncertain. This CDR3 is built from 13 residues. Per the germline V gene, CDR1 is SQVTM and CDR2 is ANQGSEA. Trimming pared 7 bases from V and 2 bases from J, leaving 9 bases between. Supplemented by reference TRBV29-1 and TRBJ2-6, the full variable domain reads SAVISQKPSRDICQRGTSLTIQCQVDSQVTMMFWYRQQPGQSLTLIATANQGSEATYESGFVIDKFPISRPNLTFSTLTVSNMSPEDSSIYLCSASAPGANVLTFGAGSRLTVL.

J is TRBJ1-1 and V is TRBV20-1; D is ambiguous. The V end lost 2 bases, the J end lost 6 bases, and 16 bases lay between the germline ends. Germline CDR1 reads DFQATT; CDR2 reads SNEGSKA (reference sequence). CDR3 length: 14 amino acids. The CDR3 loop is CSARSGDVPPEAFF. The CDR3 DNA reads as TGCAGTGCTAGAAGCGGAGACGTCCCCCCTGAAGCTTTCTTT.

To note about this clonotype: At one boundary the junction diverges from the germline segment, which might be a read error. This chain uses TRBV7-8 with TRBJ1-5; D unclear. The CDR3 is made up of 15 amino acids. Germline V lookup: CDR1 SGHVS, CDR2 FQNEAQ. This CDR3 is CASSSGWGSNQPQHF. The CDR3 region has the DNA TGCGCCAGCAGCAGCGGGTGGGGAAGCAATCAGCCCCAGCATTTT.

The genes are TRBV29-1 and TRBJ2-7; D not certain. Trimming stripped 4 bases from V and 0 bases from J, with 4 bases between. The CDR3 spans 11 residues. Germline V gene data show CDR1 as SQVTM and CDR2 as ANQGSEA. CDR3: CSVGHSYEQYF. As DNA, the CDR3 is TGCAGCGTTGGCCACTCCTACGAGCAGTACTTC.

The chain is built from TRBV6-5 and TRBJ2-7; no reliable D call. CDR3 length: 15 residues. Trimming cost V 0 bases and J 0 bases, with 9 bases left between them. Germline V gives CDR1 MNHEY, CDR2 SVGAGI. The CDR3 DNA sequence: TGTGCCAGCAGTTACTCTACGCTACCCTCCTACGAGCAGTACTTC. Translation gives CASSYSTLPSYEQYF.

The rearrangement links TRBV12-3 or TRBV12-4 to TRBJ1-1; D is uncertain. Trimming left V 3 bases short and J 1 base short, with 18 bases between. The length of the CDR3 is 17 residues. For the CDR3, the DNA is TGTGCCAGCAGTTTCGCCCCCGGAGGGTCTAAGAACACTGAAGCTTTCTTT. Encoded protein: CASSFAPGGSKNTEAFF.

The rearrangement uses TRBV19 and TRBJ2-3; D might be TRBD1 (6 bases). The CDR3 length is 15 residues. The ends were cut back, 6 bases at V and 3 bases at J, with 16 bases in the middle. The germline V gene has CDR1 LNHDA and CDR2 SQIVND (reference sequence). In DNA form, the CDR3 reads TGTGCCAGTAGCGTTGGGGGCGATAGGACAGATACGCAGTATTTT. The encoded protein is CASSVGGDRTDTQYF.

The chain combines TRBV2 with TRBJ1-5; D unresolved. Germline CDR1 reads SNHLY; CDR2 reads FYNNEI. This CDR3 is built from 13 residues. Trimming took off 3 bases at V and 5 bases at J, with 8 bases between the two ends. CDR3 residues: CASSDGLDQPQHF. CDR3 sequence (DNA): TGTGCCAGCAGTGACGGGCTAGATCAGCCCCAGCATTTT.